This TCR beta chain appears in the sequencing data of a study of blood T cell repertoires in COVID-19 (dated by TCRdb to about 2020). In terms of the full investigation: The collaborator samples originated in the United States, Italy and Spain and spanned the acute and convalescent phases of COVID-19. Where available, HLA class I and class II types were taken from metadata supplied by the sample provider and were not determined by assay-based typing. The samples were drawn from two sources: the first 160 participants of the ongoing ImmuneRACE study, and about 1,300 subjects contributed by 6 global collaborators. The prospective study material was composed of cDNA or gDNA derived from T cells, B-cell-depleted T cells, or PBMCs. The repertoires were released in a freely available public database meant as a resource for research on the immune response to SARS-CoV-2. Nearly every sample came with metadata listing a de-identified subject ID, COVID-19 status, age in years and sex. Subjects who had been exposed to COVID-19, were actively infected with it, or had recovered from it provided the deeply sampled blood TCRbeta repertoires that made up the dataset.

Whole blood was collected in K2EDTA tubes by collaborating institutions according to the institutions' own protocols. For TCRbeta analysis, collaborators shipped samples in one of three forms: frozen whole blood, isolated PBMCs, or DNA extracted from either of those sample types. TCRbeta CDR3 regions were amplified from genomic DNA using the immunoSEQ Assay, a bias-controlled multiplex PCR. On the authors' methods: Within the assay, amplification of reference gene primers was used to estimate how many nucleated cells each sample contained. To quantify the absolute abundance of each unique TCRbeta CDR3 rearrangement, sequence reads were collapsed and filtered. For each sample, productive Simpson clonality was calculated as the square root of Simpson's diversity index over productive rearrangements. TCRdb provides this immuneACCESS table in a form limited to in-frame rearrangements. Some clones are lacking; in checked studies, under half of them reflect an unresolved V gene, and why the rest are absent is not known. The V and J calls and clone size were taken over from that table, and D and trimming were inferred from the DNA. For this sample the table gives roughly 250,000 clones, of which 82% were detected only once. The ten biggest clones cover 9.5% to 15% of the sample.

Results the study describes overall, beyond this receptor: The amount of clinical and demographic metadata varied by source and participant and was provided uncurated.

As regards this clone: The clone's antigen remains unknown. No much larger clone exists at a distance of one base, and base qualities are not known.

There are 13 amino acids in the CDR3, from cysteine to phenylalanine inclusive. Just the 39-base CDR3 DNA is kept, in frame starting at base 1. CDR1 SGHRS and CDR2 YFSETQ are derived from the germline V gene. The V end gives up 2 bases and the J end 7 bases, leaving 4 bases in the junction not matched to a gene. Input material: peripheral blood. The rearrangement joined TRBV5-1 to TRBJ1-1, with 8 bases aligning to TRBD1. This TCR was recovered from a woman aged 60-70 years with active or convalescent COVID-19. The sequenced DNA is TGCGCCAGCAGCTTTGGGACAGGCAATGAAGCTTTCTTT. Translated, this is CASSFGTGNEAFF.